This TCR beta chain was observed in a study of T cells in Graves' hyperthyroidism and ophthalmopathy. This clonotype was observed many times. No antigen is known for it. Using RNA transcripts as the source, TCR beta CDR3 regions were amplified. Carried out on the TCR CDR3, a first-round RT-PCR used the HTBI primer set. One entry per CDR3 protein results from TCRdb running MiXCR on the multiplex PCR reads. Here the sample spans 250,000 to 350,000 distinct CDR3 sequences, approximately 15% being singletons. The CDR3 consists of 14 residues. Unmatched junction bases numbered 7, after V lost 6 bases and J lost 5 bases. The germline CDR1 and CDR2 sequences are SGHTA and FQGTGA. On the basis of clinical symptoms, serum thyroxine and TRAb, thyroid ultrasound and orbital computed tomography, diagnoses were made. Study-wide findings and caveats: Most thyroid clonotypes expanded above 0.001 appeared in blood too. A model using 13 V-J features told ophthalmopathy apart from stable hyperthyroidism.

The TCR sequence derives from an older woman with Graves' ophthalmopathy. The sequencing sample was made of blood. The chain uses TRBV7-3 and TRBJ2-3; TRBD2 matches 8 bases. CDR3 protein: CASSSGIPEDTQYF. CDR3 bases: TGTGCCAGCAGTAGCGGGATTCCGGAAGATACGCAGTATTTT.